The next 7 T cell receptor beta chains were all read from a single sample in a study of blood T cell repertoires in COVID-19. TCRdb's copy holds only in-frame clones and misses some; the assay was immunoSEQ multiplex PCR. The sample has roughly 400,000 clones, over 75% seen once. The sequenced sample consisted of peripheral blood. Receptors originate from a woman aged 55-69 years with COVID-19, enrolled during active disease.

The gene calls are TRBV20-1 and TRBJ2-7; D uncertain. This CDR3 is built from 10 residues. Looked up from germline, CDR1 is DFQATT and CDR2 is SNEGSKA (reference sequence). Trimming removed 6 bases from V and 1 base from J, with 4 bases in between. The CDR3 DNA sequence: TGCAGTGCCCAATCCTACGAGCAGTACTTC. Protein product: CSAQSYEQYF.

The gene calls are TRBV6-5 and TRBJ1-5, with D unresolved. The CDR3 extends over 14 amino acids. The germline V gene encodes CDR1 MNHEY and CDR2 SVGAGI. V was pared by 5 bases and J by 3 bases, with 11 bases between. CDR3: CASSLRGTNQPQHF. CDR3 DNA: TGTGCCAGCAGTCTCCGGGGAACCAATCAGCCCCAGCATTTT.

This clone occurred a few times. J is TRBJ2-6 and V is TRBV11-2; D is unresolved. The germline V gene has CDR1 SGHAT and CDR2 FQNNGV. V was pared by 4 bases and J by 3 bases, with 10 bases between. CDR3 size: 15 residues. The CDR3 loop is CASSSKRGGANVLTF. The DNA of the CDR3 is TGTGCCAGCAGCTCGAAAAGAGGTGGGGCCAACGTCCTGACTTTC.

J is TRBJ2-2 and V is TRBV24-1; 9 bases agree with TRBD1. Germline CDR1 and CDR2: KGHDR and SFDVKD. The CDR3 loop spans 14 amino acids. With 6 bases clipped from V and 6 bases from J, the junction kept 4 bases outside the gene matches. DNA of the CDR3: TGTGCCACCAGTCAGACAGGGGGATCCGGGGAGCTGTTTTTT. As protein: CATSQTGGSGELFF.

The J gene is TRBJ2-1, the V gene TRBV5-1; 7 bases align to TRBD2. With 4 bases clipped from V and 3 bases from J, the junction kept 10 bases outside the gene matches. The CDR3 sequence is 16 residues long. Germline V gene sequence: CDR1 SGHRS, CDR2 YFSETQ. This CDR3 reads CASSPDERGNYNEQFF. The DNA for the CDR3 is TGCGCCAGCAGCCCGGACGAGCGGGGCAACTACAATGAGCAGTTCTTC.

This clone was recorded once. The chain uses TRBV6-5 and TRBJ1-2; 9 nucleotides match TRBD1. This CDR3 is built from 13 residues. Losses at the gene ends were 6 bases for V and 7 bases for J; bases not matched to a gene: 6. Per germline, CDR1 MNHEY and CDR2 SVGAGI. The CDR3 here is CASSRTGAGGYTF. Here the CDR3 DNA reads TGTGCCAGCAGCAGGACAGGGGCGGGTGGCTACACCTTC.

The V gene is TRBV24-1, the J gene TRBJ2-3; D is unclear. Germline V lookup: CDR1 KGHDR, CDR2 SFDVKD. Trimming removed 3 bases at V and 1 base at J, with 13 bases between. CDR3 size: 16 residues. The CDR3 sequence: CATSDPSLPGTDTQYF. The CDR3 DNA sequence: TGTGCCACCAGTGATCCCAGTTTACCAGGCACAGATACGCAGTATTTT.